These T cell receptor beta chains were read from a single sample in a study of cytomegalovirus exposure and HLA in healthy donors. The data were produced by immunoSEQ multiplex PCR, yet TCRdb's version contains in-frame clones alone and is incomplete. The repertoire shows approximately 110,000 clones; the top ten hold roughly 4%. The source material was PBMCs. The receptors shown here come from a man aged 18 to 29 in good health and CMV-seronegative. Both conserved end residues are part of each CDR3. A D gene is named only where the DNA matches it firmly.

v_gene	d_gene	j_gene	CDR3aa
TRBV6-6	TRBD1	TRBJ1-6	CASTLGQGGNNSPLHF
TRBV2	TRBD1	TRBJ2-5	CAVNRGTAGTQYF
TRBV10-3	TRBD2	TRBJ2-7	CAIRVTSGRDEQYF
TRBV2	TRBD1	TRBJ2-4	CASSDTGTGRILAKNIQYF
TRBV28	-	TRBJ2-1	CASSLMRDNEQFF
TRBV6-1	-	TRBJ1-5	CASRGVDQPQHF
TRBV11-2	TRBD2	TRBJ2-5	CATQASGQETQYF
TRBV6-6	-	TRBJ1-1	CASSPFPEAFF
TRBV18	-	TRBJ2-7	CASSLRQSSYEQYF
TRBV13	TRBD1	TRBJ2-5	CASSLSRDSQETQYF
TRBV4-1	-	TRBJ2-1	CASSQGGRNEQFF
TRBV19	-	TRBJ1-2	CASSITGGGGYTF
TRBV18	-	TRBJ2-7	CASSPDSAYEQYF
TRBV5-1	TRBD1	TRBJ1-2	CASSYRGVGGYTF
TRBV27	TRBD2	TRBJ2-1	CASSSPGTSGSSYNEQFF
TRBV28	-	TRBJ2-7	CASSLKGSLYEQYF
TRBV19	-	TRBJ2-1	CASSIDASFQGNEQFF
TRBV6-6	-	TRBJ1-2	CGAYDNYGYTF
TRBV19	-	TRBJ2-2	CASSIDQRRLLSNTGELFF
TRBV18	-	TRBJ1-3	CASSPPELGSSGNTIYF
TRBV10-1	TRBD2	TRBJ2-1	CASASGFNNEQFF
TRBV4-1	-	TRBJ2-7	CASSQEGRANEQYF
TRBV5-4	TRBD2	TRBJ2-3	CASSLYIAGETDTQYF
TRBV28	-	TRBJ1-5	CASSSGQPQHF
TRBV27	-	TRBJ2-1	CASIPPGPIFSYNEQFF